This T cell receptor beta chain stems from a study of OX40 agonist ivuxolimab in advanced cancers. Study as a whole: The study enrolled dose-escalation patients with hepatocellular carcinoma, melanoma, renal cell or head and neck cancer. Of the participants, approximately 38% had some prior anti-PD-1, anti-PD-L1 or anti-CTLA-4 therapy, which was allowed.

In the case of this clone: As yet, its antigen is unknown.

Regarding the study as a whole: Some nonresponders likewise displayed low normalized T-cell clonal expansion. CD8+ T cells were the subset that, on average, had more expanded clones than CD4+.

V lost 3 bases to trimming and J lost 1 base, with 14 bases between them. Germline V gene data show CDR1 as MNHNS and CDR2 as SASEGT. This CDR3 is 16 amino acids long. Assay used: immunoSEQ multiplex PCR; TCRdb lists only in-frame clones, some missing. This sample has 100,000 or so clones; approximately 80% occur once, and the top ten carry roughly 5%. The starting material was CD4+ or CD8+ T cells sorted from blood, obtained in a trial of the OX40 agonist ivuxolimab. The sequence came from an adult with an advanced solid tumor such as melanoma, head and neck, liver or kidney cancer. The chain links TRBV6-1 to TRBJ2-3; perhaps TRBD2 as D (5 bases). The CDR3 coding sequence is TGTGCCAGCAGTGAGGGGAGCATTGGTGGCACAGATACGCAGTATTTT. It yields the protein CASSEGSIGGTDTQYF.